The T cell receptor (beta chain) under discussion was sequenced for a study of blood T cell repertoires in COVID-19. The CDR3 consists of 14 residues. V shed 5 bases and J shed 6 bases, with 14 bases lying between them. Per germline, CDR1 SGHTA and CDR2 FQGTGA. Sequencing was performed with immunoSEQ multiplex PCR; in TCRdb, only in-frame clones are kept and a portion is missing. Among 200,000 to 250,000 clones, almost 85% were seen once, and the ten largest hold about 2%. Material: peripheral blood. The clonotype originates from a woman older than 75 with acute or convalescent COVID-19. This chain joins TRBV7-3 and TRBJ2-4; possibly TRBD1 for D (6 bases). Here the CDR3 reads CASSVGDNLNIQYF. The CDR3 DNA reads as TGTGCCAGCAGCGTAGGGGACAATCTAAACATTCAGTACTTC.